The entry below gives a single T cell receptor (beta chain) sequence along with its context. Its antigen is not known. Prepared libraries of TCR beta cDNA carried unique molecular identifiers. TCRdb re-derived calls from the PCR reads in MiXCR, one entry per CDR3 protein. Of 750,000 to 950,000 distinct CDR3 sequences detected, about 53% appear once; the ten largest clones hold approximately 4.5%. V lost 5 bases and J lost 9; bases outside the gene matches: 5. The CDR3 loop spans 11 amino acids. Per germline, CDR1 SQVTM and CDR2 ANQGSEA. The sample comes from a study of post-analysis software for immune sequencing data. For the study at large: Several disease courses (relapsing-remitting, secondary progressive and progressive-relapsing) of multiple sclerosis were included.

Study-wide findings and caveats: There were five TRBV segments more frequent in patients than controls, and TRBV5-6, TRBV5-1 and TRBV20-1 were among them. Controls' normalized Chao1 diversity significantly exceeded that of multiple sclerosis patients. Same-batch samples co-clustered strongly by F measure.

This sequence joins TRBV29-1 and TRBJ1-1; 8 bases line up with TRBD1. Material: blood. The source is a girl aged 10 to 17 with multiple sclerosis. The CDR3 sequence: CSVHGQGQAFF. The CDR3, as DNA: TGCAGCGTTCACGGACAGGGACAAGCTTTCTTT.